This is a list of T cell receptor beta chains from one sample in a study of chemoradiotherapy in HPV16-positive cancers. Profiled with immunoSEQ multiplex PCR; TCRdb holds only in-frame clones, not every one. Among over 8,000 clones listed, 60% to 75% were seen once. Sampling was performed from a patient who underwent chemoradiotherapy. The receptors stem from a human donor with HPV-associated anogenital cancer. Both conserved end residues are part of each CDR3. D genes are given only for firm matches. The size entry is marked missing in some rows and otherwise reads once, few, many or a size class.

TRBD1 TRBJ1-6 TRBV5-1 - TGCGCCAGCAGCTTGAGGGACAGGGGTCGATTGGATAATTCACCCCTCCACTTT CASSLRDRGRLDNSPLHF
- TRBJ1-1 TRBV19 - TGTGCCAGTAGTTTAGGGATTTGGGCTTTCTTT CASSLGIWAFF
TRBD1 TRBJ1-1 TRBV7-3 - TGTGCCAGCAGCCCAATGGGACAGGGGGGAGCTTTCTTT CASSPMGQGGAFF
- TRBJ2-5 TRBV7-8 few TGTGCCAGCAGTCTCAGGCGCAGGGGAGAGACCCAGTACTTC CASSLRRRGETQYF
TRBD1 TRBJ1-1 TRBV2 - TGTGCCAGCACACAGGGGGAGAACACTGAAGCTTTCTTT CASTQGENTEAFF
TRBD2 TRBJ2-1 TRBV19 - TGTGCCAGTACCATCTCTAGCGGGAGCTCCTACAATGAGCAGTTCTTC CASTISSGSSYNEQFF
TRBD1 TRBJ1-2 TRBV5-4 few TGTGCCAGCAGCACGAGGGGGCTGGATGGCTACACCTTC CASSTRGLDGYTF
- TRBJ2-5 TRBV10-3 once TGTGCCACTAAAAAGGACACCGAGACCCAGTACTTC CATKKDTETQYF
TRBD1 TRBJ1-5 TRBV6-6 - TGTGCCAGCTTTCCACAGGGGAAGAGCAATCAGCCCCAGCATTTT CASFPQGKSNQPQHF
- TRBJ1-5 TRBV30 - TGTGCCTGGAGCCGGAGATCAAGCAATCAGCCCCAGCATTTT CAWSRRSSNQPQHF
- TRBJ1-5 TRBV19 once TGTGCCAGTAGTGAGACAGGAGGAGGTAATCAGCCCCAGCATTTT CASSETGGGNQPQHF
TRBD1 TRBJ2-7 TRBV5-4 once TGTGCCAGCAGCCGCACAGGGGAAGAGTACGAGCAGTACTTC CASSRTGEEYEQYF
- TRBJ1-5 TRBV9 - TGTGCCAGCAGCGTCGGCACCATAGGACAGCCCCAGCATTTT CASSVGTIGQPQHF
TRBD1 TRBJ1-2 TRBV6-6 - TGTGCCAGCAGACCGGGACAGGGGGCCCCCCACTATGGCTACACCTTC CASRPGQGAPHYGYTF
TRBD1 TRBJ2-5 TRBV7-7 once TGTGCTAGCAGCGGCGCGAGGACAGGGGGCCAAGAGACCCAGTACTTC CASSGARTGGQETQYF
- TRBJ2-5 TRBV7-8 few TGTGCCAGCAGGGGTTACCCCCAAGAGACCCAGTACTTC CASRGYPQETQYF
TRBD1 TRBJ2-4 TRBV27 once TGTGCCAGCAGTACCTGGACAGGGAGAGGGGCCAAAAACATTCAGTACTTC CASSTWTGRGAKNIQYF
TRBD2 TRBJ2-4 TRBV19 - TGTGCCGCCTCCACGGGGGGGCGGGTAAACATTCAGTACTTC CAASTGGRVNIQYF
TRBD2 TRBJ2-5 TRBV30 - TGTGCCCTAGGACTAGCGGGGGGGCCCAGGGAGACCCAGTACTTC CALGLAGGPRETQYF
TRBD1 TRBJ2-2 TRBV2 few TGTGCCAGCAGGTGGGACAGGAACACCGGGGAGCTGTTTTTT CASRWDRNTGELFF
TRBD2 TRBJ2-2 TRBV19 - TGTGCCAGTAGTTTCATAGCGGGGAACACCGGGGAGCTGTTTTTT CASSFIAGNTGELFF
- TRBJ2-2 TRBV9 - TGTGCCAGCAGCGGGCGGGCAGCGAACACCGGGGAGCTGTTTTTT CASSGRAANTGELFF
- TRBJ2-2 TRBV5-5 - TGTGCCAGCAGCCCGACAGCAGCGAACACCGGGGAGCTGTTTTTT CASSPTAANTGELFF
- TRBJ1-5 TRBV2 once TGTGCCAGCAGTGAAATTGCAGTATATAGCAATCAGCCCCAGCATTTT CASSEIAVYSNQPQHF
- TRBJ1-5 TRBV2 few TGTGCCAGCACCCAGGCTAGCAATCAGCCCCAGCATTTT CASTQASNQPQHF
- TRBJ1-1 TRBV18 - TGTGCCAGCTCCCCGGGACGGACGAACACTGAAGCTTTCTTT CASSPGRTNTEAFF
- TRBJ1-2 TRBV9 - TGTGCCAGCAGCGTGGACTTTTATGGCTACACCTTC CASSVDFYGYTF
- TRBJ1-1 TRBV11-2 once TGTGCCAGCAGCTATCTGCGGGGGCGACGAGACACTGAAGCTTTCTTT CASSYLRGRRDTEAFF
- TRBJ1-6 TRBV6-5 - TGTGCCAGCGGACAGAGCTCCTATAATTCACCCCTCCACTTT CASGQSSYNSPLHF
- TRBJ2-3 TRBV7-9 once TGTGCCAGCAGGGCGTCGTTGGGGGGCCGCACAGATACGCAGTATTTT CASRASLGGRTDTQYF
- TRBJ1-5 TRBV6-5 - TGTGCCAGCAGTTATAGGTTCAATCAGCCCCAGCATTTT CASSYRFNQPQHF
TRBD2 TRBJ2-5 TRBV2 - TGTGCCAGCAGATCCCCTAGCGGGGGCAGCCAGGGGGAGACCCAGTACTTC CASRSPSGGSQGETQYF
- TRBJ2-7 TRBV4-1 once TGCGCCAGCAGCCAAGCGACAGGTGAATACTACGAGCAGTACTTC CASSQATGEYYEQYF
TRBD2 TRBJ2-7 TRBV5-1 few TGCGCCAGCAGCATTACCGGGACTAGCGGAGGGAGGGGGGGATACGAGCAGTACTTC CASSITGTSGGRGGYEQYF
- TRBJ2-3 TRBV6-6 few TGTGCCAGCAGTTACTCGGCAGGCACAGATACGCAGTATTTT CASSYSAGTDTQYF
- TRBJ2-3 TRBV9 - TGTGCCAGCAGCGTAGACGGAGACACAGATACGCAGTATTTT CASSVDGDTDTQYF
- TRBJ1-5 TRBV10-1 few TGCGCCAGCAGTAGGAGTTTTAGCAATCAGCCCCAGCATTTT CASSRSFSNQPQHF
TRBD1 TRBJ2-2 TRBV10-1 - TGCGCCAGCAGTGCAGGGGGTACGAACACCGGGGAGCTGTTTTTT CASSAGGTNTGELFF
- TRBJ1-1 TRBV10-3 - TGTGCCATCTTGGACGCAGGACCTGGGGAAGCTTTCTTT CAILDAGPGEAFF
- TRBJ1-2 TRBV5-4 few TGTGCCAGCAGCCTGGACGTTCTCTCTTGGTCCTTC CASSLDVLSWSF
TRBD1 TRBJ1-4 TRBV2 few TGTGCCAGCAGTGATGTCCCGGGACAGGGAGGCTTAAGGGAAAAACTGTTTTTT CASSDVPGQGGLREKLFF
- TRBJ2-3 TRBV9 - TGTGCCAGCAGACTCGGGGGCCCTAGCACAGATACGCAGTATTTT CASRLGGPSTDTQYF
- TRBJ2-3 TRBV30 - TGTGCCTGGACGAGATTTTGGGCCGAGGATACGCAGTATTTT CAWTRFWAEDTQYF
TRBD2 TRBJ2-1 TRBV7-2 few TGTGCCAGCAGGGGGGGACTATCCTACAATGAGCAGTTCTTC CASRGGLSYNEQFF
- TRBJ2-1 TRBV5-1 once TGCGCCAGCAGTTTGATTGAAAGTAGCCCCCGAAATGAGCAGTTCTTC CASSLIESSPRNEQFF
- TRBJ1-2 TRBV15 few TGTGCCACCAGCAGAGATGAGGGGTGGACTGGCGGCTACACCTTC CATSRDEGWTGGYTF
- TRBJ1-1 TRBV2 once TGTGCCAGCATGAAGGGTCCCGTAGACTGGGTGGGGAACACTGAAGCTTTCTTT CASMKGPVDWVGNTEAFF
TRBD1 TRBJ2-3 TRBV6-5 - TGTGCCAGCAGGAGGACAGGTCACACAGATACGCAGTATTTT CASRRTGHTDTQYF
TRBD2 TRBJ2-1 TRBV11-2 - TGTGCCAGCAGCCAGGGGCTAGCGGGGGGCTACAATGAGCAGTTCTTC CASSQGLAGGYNEQFF
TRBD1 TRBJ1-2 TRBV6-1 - TGTGCCAGCAGTGAAGCGACAGGGGCGGCTGGCTACACCTTC CASSEATGAAGYTF
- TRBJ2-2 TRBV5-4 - TGTGCCAGCAGCCCCCCTCAAGGGAACACCGGGGAGCTGTTTTTT CASSPPQGNTGELFF
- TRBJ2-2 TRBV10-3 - TGTGCCACCATTCCCGGGGCGCCCGGGGAGCTGTTTTTT CATIPGAPGELFF